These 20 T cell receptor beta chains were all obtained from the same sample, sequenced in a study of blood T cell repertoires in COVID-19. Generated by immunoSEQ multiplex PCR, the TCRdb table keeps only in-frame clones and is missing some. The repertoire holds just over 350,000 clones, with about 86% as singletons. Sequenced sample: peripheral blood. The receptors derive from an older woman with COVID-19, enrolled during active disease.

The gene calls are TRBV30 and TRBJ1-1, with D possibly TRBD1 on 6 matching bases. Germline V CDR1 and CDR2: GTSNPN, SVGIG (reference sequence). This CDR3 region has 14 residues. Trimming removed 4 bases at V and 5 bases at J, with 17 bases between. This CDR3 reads CAWKGVGGRTEAFF. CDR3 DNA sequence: TGTGCCTGGAAAGGCGTGGGGGGGCGGACTGAAGCTTTCTTT. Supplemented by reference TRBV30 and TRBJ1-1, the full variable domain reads SQTIHQWPATLVQPVGSPLSLECTVEGTSNPNLYWYRQAAGRGLQLLFYSVGIGQISSEVPQNLSASRPQDRQFILSSKKLLLSDSGFYLCAWKGVGGRTEAFFGQGTRLTVV.

The CDR3 sequence: CASRRQADTDTQYF. The CDR3 bases are TGTGCCAGCAGGAGACAGGCCGACACAGATACGCAGTATTTT. V gene TRBV27 combines with J gene TRBJ2-3; weak D call: TRBD1 (6 bases). Germline V gene data show CDR1 as MNHEY and CDR2 as SMNVEV (reference sequence). CDR3 length equals 14 residues. V dropped 6 bases and J dropped 2 bases, with 12 bases sitting between them.

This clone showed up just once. The CDR3 spells CASSVESSGQSNEKLFF. Written as DNA, the CDR3 is TGCGCCAGCAGTGTAGAGTCTTCGGGACAGTCTAATGAAAAACTGTTTTTT. V and J are TRBV10-1 and TRBJ1-4; 7 positions match TRBD1. In germline, CDR1 is WNHNN, CDR2 SYGVQD (reference sequence). The CDR3 is 17 amino acids. V dropped 4 bases and J dropped 3; count of bases not matched to a gene: 11.

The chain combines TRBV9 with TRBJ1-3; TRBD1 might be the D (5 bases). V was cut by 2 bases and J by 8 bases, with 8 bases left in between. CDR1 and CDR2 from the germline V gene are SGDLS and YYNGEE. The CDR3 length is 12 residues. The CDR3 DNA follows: TGTGCCAGCAGCGTGGGGCAGGACACCATATATTTT. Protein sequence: CASSVGQDTIYF.

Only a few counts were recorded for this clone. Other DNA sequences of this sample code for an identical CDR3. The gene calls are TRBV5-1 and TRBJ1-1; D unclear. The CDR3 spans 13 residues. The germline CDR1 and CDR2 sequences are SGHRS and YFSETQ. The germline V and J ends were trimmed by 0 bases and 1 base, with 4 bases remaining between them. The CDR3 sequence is CASSLAGNTEAFF. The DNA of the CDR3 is TGCGCCAGCAGCTTGGCGGGGAACACTGAAGCTTTCTTT. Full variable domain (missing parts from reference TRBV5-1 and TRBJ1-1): KAGVTQTPRYLIKTRGQQVTLSCSPISGHRSVSWYQQTPGQGLQFLFEYFSETQRNKGNFPGRFSGRQFSNSRSEMNVSTLELGDSALYLCASSLAGNTEAFFGQGTRLTVV.

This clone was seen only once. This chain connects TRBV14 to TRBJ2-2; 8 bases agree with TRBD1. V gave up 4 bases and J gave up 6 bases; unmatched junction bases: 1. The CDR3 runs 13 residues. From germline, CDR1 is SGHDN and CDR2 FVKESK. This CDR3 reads CASSRTGSGELFF. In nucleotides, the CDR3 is TGTGCCAGCAGCCGGACAGGGTCCGGGGAGCTGTTTTTT.

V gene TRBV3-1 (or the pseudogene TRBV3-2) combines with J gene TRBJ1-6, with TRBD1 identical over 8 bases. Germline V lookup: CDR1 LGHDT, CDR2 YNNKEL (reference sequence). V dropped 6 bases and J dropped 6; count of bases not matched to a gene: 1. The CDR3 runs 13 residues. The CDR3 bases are TGTGCCAGCAGAACAGGGGGTAATTCACCCCTCCACTTT. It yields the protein CASRTGGNSPLHF.

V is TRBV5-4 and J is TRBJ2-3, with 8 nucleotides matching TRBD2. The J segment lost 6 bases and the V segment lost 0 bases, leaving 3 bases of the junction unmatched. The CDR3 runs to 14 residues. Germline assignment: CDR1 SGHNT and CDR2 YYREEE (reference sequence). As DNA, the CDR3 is TGTGCCAGCAGCTTGGCGGGGGGGATTGATACGCAGTATTTT. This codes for CASSLAGGIDTQYF. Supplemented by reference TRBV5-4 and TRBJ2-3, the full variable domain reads ETGVTQSPTHLIKTRGQQVTLRCSSQSGHNTVSWYQQALGQGPQFIFQYYREEENGRGNFPPRFSGLQFPNYSSELNVNALELDDSALYLCASSLAGGIDTQYFGPGTRLTVL.

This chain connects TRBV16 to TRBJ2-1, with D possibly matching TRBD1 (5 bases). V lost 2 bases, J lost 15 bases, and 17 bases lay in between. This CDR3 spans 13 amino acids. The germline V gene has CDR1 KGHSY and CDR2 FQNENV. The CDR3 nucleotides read TGTGCCAGCAGCCAAGCCCAGTCTGGGGCTGGGTTCTTC. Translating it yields CASSQAQSGAGFF.

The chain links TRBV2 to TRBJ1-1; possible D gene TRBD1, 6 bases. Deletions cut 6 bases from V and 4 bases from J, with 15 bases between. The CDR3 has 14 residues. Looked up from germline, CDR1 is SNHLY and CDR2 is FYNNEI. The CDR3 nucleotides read TGTGCCAGCAGGGAGACAGGAGTCAGCACTGAAGCTTTCTTT. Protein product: CASRETGVSTEAFF.

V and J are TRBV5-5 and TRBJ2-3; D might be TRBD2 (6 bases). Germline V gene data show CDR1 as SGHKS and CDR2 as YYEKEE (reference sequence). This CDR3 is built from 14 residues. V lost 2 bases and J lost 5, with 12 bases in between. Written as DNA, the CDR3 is TGTGCCAGCAGCTTAGGAGGGCCTGGAGATACGCAGTATTTT. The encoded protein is CASSLGGPGDTQYF.

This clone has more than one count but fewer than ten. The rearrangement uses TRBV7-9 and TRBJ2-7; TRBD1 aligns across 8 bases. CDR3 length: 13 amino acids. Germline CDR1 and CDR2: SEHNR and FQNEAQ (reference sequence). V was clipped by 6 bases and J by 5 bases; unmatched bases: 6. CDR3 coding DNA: TGTGCCAGCAGTAAGGACAGGGTCAACGAGCAGTACTTC. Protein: CASSKDRVNEQYF. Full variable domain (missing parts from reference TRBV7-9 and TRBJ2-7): DTGVSQNPRHKITKRGQNVTFRCDPISEHNRLYWYRQTLGQGPEFLTYFQNEAQLEKSRLLSDRFSAERPKGSFSTLEIQRTEQGDSAMYLCASSKDRVNEQYFGPGTRLTVT.

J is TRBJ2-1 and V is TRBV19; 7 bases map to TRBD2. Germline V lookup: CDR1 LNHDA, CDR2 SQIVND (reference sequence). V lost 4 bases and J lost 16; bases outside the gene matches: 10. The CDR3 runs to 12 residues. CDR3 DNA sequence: TGTGCCAGTAGTACCCGGCGGACTAGTTTTTTCTTC. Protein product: CASSTRRTSFFF. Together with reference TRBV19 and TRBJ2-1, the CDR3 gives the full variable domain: DGGITQSPKYLFRKEGQNVTLSCEQNLNHDAMYWYRQDPGQGLRLIYYSQIVNDFQKGDIAEGYSVSREKKESFPLTVTSAQKNPTAFYLCASSTRRTSFFFGPGTRLTVL.

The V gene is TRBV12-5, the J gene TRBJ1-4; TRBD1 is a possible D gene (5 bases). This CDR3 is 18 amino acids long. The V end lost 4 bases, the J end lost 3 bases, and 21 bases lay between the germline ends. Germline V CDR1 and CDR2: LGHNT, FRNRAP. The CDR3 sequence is CASGSSGKVADANEKLFF. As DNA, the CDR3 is TGTGCTAGTGGTTCCTCAGGGAAGGTAGCGGATGCTAATGAAAAACTGTTTTTT.

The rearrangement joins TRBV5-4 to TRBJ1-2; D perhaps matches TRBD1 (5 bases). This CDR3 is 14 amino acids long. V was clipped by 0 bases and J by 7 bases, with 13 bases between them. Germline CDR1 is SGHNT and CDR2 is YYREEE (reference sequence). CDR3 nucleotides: TGTGCCAGCAGCTTGGCGGCAGGGTCTCGTGGCTACACCTTC. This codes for CASSLAAGSRGYTF. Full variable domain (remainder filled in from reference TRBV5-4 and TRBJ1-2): ETGVTQSPTHLIKTRGQQVTLRCSSQSGHNTVSWYQQALGQGPQFIFQYYREEENGRGNFPPRFSGLQFPNYSSELNVNALELDDSALYLCASSLAAGSRGYTFGSGTRLTVV.

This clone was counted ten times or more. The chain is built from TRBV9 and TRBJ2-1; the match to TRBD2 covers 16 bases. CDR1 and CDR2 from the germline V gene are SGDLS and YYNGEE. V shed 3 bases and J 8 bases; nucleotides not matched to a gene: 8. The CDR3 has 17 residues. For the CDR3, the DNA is TGTGCCAGCAGCGCTGGAGGGACTAGCGGGGGGGCCTATGAGCAGTTCTTC. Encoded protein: CASSAGGTSGGAYEQFF. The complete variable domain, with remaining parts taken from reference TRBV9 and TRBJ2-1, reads DSGVTQTPKHLITATGQRVTLRCSPRSGDLSVYWYQQSLDQGLQFLIQYYNGEERAKGNILERFSAQQFPDLHSELNLSSLELGDSALYFCASSAGGTSGGAYEQFFGPGTRLTVL.

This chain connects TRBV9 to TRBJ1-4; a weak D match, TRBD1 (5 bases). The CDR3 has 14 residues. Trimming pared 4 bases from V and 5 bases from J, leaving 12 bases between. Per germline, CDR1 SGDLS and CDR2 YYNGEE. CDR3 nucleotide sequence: TGTGCCAGCAGCATGGGCGGGGGGAATGAAAAACTGTTTTTT. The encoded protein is CASSMGGGNEKLFF.

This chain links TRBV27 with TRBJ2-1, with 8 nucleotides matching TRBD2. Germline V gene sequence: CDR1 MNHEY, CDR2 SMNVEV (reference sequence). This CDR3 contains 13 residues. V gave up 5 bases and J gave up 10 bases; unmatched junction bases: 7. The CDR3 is CASSLGPGGEQFF. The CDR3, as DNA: TGTGCCAGCAGTCTTGGTCCGGGGGGGGAGCAGTTCTTC.

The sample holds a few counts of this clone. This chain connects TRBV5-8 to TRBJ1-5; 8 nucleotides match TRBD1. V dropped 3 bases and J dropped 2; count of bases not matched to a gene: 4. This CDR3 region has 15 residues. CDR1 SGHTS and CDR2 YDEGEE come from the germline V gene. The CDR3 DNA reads TGTGCCAGCAGCTCCGGGACAGGTGGCAATCAGCCCCAGCATTTT. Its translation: CASSSGTGGNQPQHF. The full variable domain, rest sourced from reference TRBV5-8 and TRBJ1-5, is EAGVTQSPTHLIKTRGQQATLRCSPISGHTSVYWYQQALGLGLQFLLWYDEGEERNRGNFPPRFSGRQFPNYSSELNVNALELEDSALYLCASSSGTGGNQPQHFGDGTRLSIL.

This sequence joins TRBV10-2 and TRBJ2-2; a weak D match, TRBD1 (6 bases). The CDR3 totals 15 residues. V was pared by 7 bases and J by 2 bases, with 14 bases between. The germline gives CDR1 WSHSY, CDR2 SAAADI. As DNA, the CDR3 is TGCGCCAGCACCCAAAAGGGGACAAACACCGGGGAGCTGTTTTTT. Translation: CASTQKGTNTGELFF.